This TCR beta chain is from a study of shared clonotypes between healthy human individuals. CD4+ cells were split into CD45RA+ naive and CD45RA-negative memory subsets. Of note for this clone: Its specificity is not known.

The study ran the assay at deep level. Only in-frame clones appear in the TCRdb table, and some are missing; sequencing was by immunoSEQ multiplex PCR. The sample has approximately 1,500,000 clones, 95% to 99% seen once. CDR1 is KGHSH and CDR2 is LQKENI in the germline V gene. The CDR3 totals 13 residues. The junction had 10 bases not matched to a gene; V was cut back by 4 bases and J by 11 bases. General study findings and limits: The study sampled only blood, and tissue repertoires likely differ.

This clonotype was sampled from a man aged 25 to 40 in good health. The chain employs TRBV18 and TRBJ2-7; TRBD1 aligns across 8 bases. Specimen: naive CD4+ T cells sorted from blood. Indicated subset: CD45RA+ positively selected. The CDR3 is CASSLPTGAGEYF. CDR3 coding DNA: TGTGCCAGCTCACTACCGACAGGGGCTGGCGAGTACTTC.